The 21 T cell receptor beta chains below come from one sample, sequenced in a study of Ad26.COV2.S vaccination and SARS-CoV-2 variants. Some clones are missing from TCRdb's copy, which holds only in-frame ones; the method was immunoSEQ multiplex PCR. The table records 450,000 to 550,000 clones, 80% to 90% of them present only once. Treatment meaning: 15 to 20 received Ad26.COV2.S at low or high dose, single or two shots; about 5 received placebo; per-sample allocation not given. Sampling was performed 63 days after the first vaccine or placebo injection. The sample was peripheral blood, taken in a trial of Ad26.COV2.S vaccine versus placebo. These receptors all stem from a person between 18 and 59 years old who received the Ad26.COV2.S COVID-19 vaccine or a placebo.

This rearrangement joins TRBV10-3 to TRBJ2-6; D gene uncertain. Trimming cost V 8 bases and J 0 bases, with 5 bases left between them. This CDR3 is built from 13 residues. Germline loops: CDR1 ENHRY, CDR2 SYGVKD. Here the CDR3 DNA reads TGTGCCATCTTTAGCTCTGGGGCCAACGTCCTGACTTTC. Amino acid sequence: CAIFSSGANVLTF.

This clone is a singleton in its sample. The chain is built from TRBV3-1 (or the pseudogene TRBV3-2) and TRBJ2-6; D is unclear. V dropped 2 bases and J dropped 0 bases, with 2 bases sitting between them. The CDR3 runs 14 residues. Germline-derived CDR1 and CDR2 are LGHDT and YNNKEL (reference sequence). The CDR3 sequence is CASSQFSGANVLTF. CDR3 DNA: TGTGCCAGCAGCCAATTCTCTGGGGCCAACGTCCTGACTTTC.

The chain combines TRBV7-2 with TRBJ1-3; tentative D call: TRBD1 (6 bases). The V gene lost 5 bases and the J gene lost 2 bases, with 10 bases spanning the gap. The CDR3 length is 14 residues. Germline V lookup: CDR1 SGHTA, CDR2 FQGNSA. Here the CDR3 DNA reads TGTGCCAGCAGCCCTACAGGGACTGGAAACACCATATATTTT. It encodes CASSPTGTGNTIYF.

CDR3 protein: CASSLGQGYNEQFF. The DNA of the CDR3 is TGCGCCAGCAGCTTGGGCCAGGGGTACAATGAGCAGTTCTTC. The chain recombines TRBV5-1 with TRBJ2-1, with D perhaps matching TRBD1 (6 bases). Per germline, CDR1 SGHRS and CDR2 YFSETQ. With 0 bases removed from V and 4 bases from J, the gap between germline ends came to 8 bases. CDR3 size: 14 residues.

This chain connects TRBV7-8 to TRBJ1-1; 8 nucleotides agree with TRBD1. CDR1 is SGHVS, CDR2 FQNEAQ, per germline. The CDR3 has 16 residues. The V and J ends lost 5 bases and 0 bases, in that order; junction bases with no gene match: 8. As DNA, the CDR3 is TGTGCCAGCAGCCAGAAAAGGGACAGGATGAACACTGAAGCTTTCTTT. It codes for CASSQKRDRMNTEAFF.

In regard to this clone: Other nucleotide sequences in the sample specify the same CDR3. The gene calls are TRBV7-3 and TRBJ2-3; the match to TRBD2 covers 8 bases. Germline-derived CDR1 and CDR2 are SGHTA and FQGTGA. This CDR3 has 14 residues. Germline trimming cut 2 bases from V and 4 bases from J; bases unmatched to any gene: 2. The CDR3: CASSLAGGSDTQYF. CDR3 bases: TGTGCCAGCAGCTTAGCGGGGGGATCAGATACGCAGTATTTT.

CDR3 in amino acids: CASSLGGRANTDTQYF. Written as DNA, the CDR3 is TGTGCCAGCAGCTTGGGCGGGAGGGCCAATACAGATACGCAGTATTTT. This chain connects TRBV5-4 to TRBJ2-3, with 9 bases identical to TRBD2. Germline V gene data show CDR1 as SGHNT and CDR2 as YYREEE (reference sequence). The CDR3 length is 16 residues. J was trimmed by 3 bases and V by 0 bases; bases with no gene match: 5.

The rearrangement joins TRBV19 to TRBJ2-2; no firm D call. Trimming removed 8 bases from V and 1 base from J, with 11 bases in between. Germline CDR1 and CDR2: LNHDA and SQIVND (reference sequence). CDR3 length: 14 residues. CDR3 residues: CASSLTVNTGELFF. Written as DNA, the CDR3 is TGTGCCAGTTCCCTGACGGTGAACACCGGGGAGCTGTTTTTT.

This clone appeared a single time. The V and J genes are TRBV5-4 and TRBJ2-3; 7 nucleotides agree with TRBD1. Unmatched junction bases numbered 8, after V lost 4 bases and J lost 6 bases. From germline, CDR1 is SGHNT and CDR2 YYREEE (reference sequence). The CDR3 is made up of 14 amino acids. The DNA of the CDR3 is TGTGCCAGCAGCGGCGGACAGGCAGGGGATACGCAGTATTTT. Translation gives CASSGGQAGDTQYF.

This clone has only one observation. V gene TRBV20-1 combines with J gene TRBJ2-5; D gene unclear. The ends were cut back, 0 bases at V and 5 bases at J, with 4 bases in the middle. This CDR3 is 11 amino acids long. From germline, CDR1 is DFQATT and CDR2 SNEGSKA (reference sequence). CDR3 bases: TGCAGTGCTAGAGAGGAGGAGACCCAGTACTTC. It codes for CSAREEETQYF.

The chain joins TRBV7-9 to TRBJ2-5; D not resolved. The CDR3 is 15 residues long. The ends were cut back, 5 bases at V and 0 bases at J, with 13 bases in the middle. Germline assignment: CDR1 SEHNR and CDR2 FQNEAQ (reference sequence). The CDR3 DNA sequence: TGTGCCAGCAGCGCAAGGAACACGTACCAAGAGACCCAGTACTTC. It yields the protein CASSARNTYQETQYF.

V is TRBV29-1 and J is TRBJ1-1, with a tentative D call TRBD1 (6 bases). Trimming stripped 1 base from V and 6 bases from J, with 9 bases between. The CDR3 has 12 amino acids. CDR1 and CDR2 from the germline V gene are SQVTM and ANQGSEA. The CDR3 here is CSVEGDIAEAFF. DNA of the CDR3: TGCAGCGTTGAAGGGGACATAGCTGAAGCTTTCTTT. Using reference TRBV29-1 and TRBJ1-1 for the parts outside the CDR3, the full variable domain is SAVISQKPSRDICQRGTSLTIQCQVDSQVTMMFWYRQQPGQSLTLIATANQGSEATYESGFVIDKFPISRPNLTFSTLTVSNMSPEDSSIYLCSVEGDIAEAFFGQGTRLTVV.

The V gene is TRBV6-5, the J gene TRBJ2-2; 9 nucleotides agree with TRBD1. The V gene's germline CDR1 is MNHEY and CDR2 SVGAGI. This CDR3 is 13 amino acids long. With 6 bases clipped from V and 4 bases from J, the junction kept 0 bases outside the gene matches. This chain's CDR3 is CASRQGATGELFF. CDR3 sequence (DNA): TGTGCCAGCAGACAGGGGGCCACCGGGGAGCTGTTTTTT.

This clone was counted between two and nine times. The genes are TRBV6-5 and TRBJ1-1; perhaps TRBD1 as D (6 bases). Trimming took 8 bases from V and 6 from J, leaving 19 bases between them. The germline gives CDR1 MNHEY, CDR2 SVGAGI. The CDR3 spans 14 residues. The CDR3 sequence: CASVGIRGRAEAFF. In nucleotides, the CDR3 is TGTGCCAGCGTAGGAATCCGGGGGCGCGCTGAAGCTTTCTTT.

CDR3 sequence reads: CASSPGGGAESPQHF. The CDR3, as DNA: TGCGCCAGCAGCCCCGGTGGGGGGGCGGAGTCGCCCCAGCATTTT. V gene TRBV5-1 combines with J gene TRBJ1-5; perhaps TRBD1 as D (6 bases). The CDR3 totals 15 residues. In germline, CDR1 is SGHRS, CDR2 YFSETQ. Trimming left V 4 bases short and J 9 bases short, with 20 bases between.

The rearrangement joins TRBV6-5 to TRBJ1-1, with unresolved D. This CDR3 spans 12 amino acids. From germline, CDR1 is MNHEY and CDR2 SVGAGI. V was cut by 10 bases and J by 9 bases, with 18 bases left in between. This chain's CDR3 is CATIFFTDQAFF. CDR3 DNA sequence: TGTGCCACCATCTTCTTCACAGATCAAGCTTTCTTT.

The chain couples TRBV24-1 to TRBJ2-1, with 9 positions matching TRBD2. The CDR3 runs to 16 residues. Germline V gene data show CDR1 as KGHDR and CDR2 as SFDVKD. The trim removed 1 base at V and 4 bases at J, leaving 4 bases unmatched. CDR3 in amino acids: CATSDFSTSGYNEQFF. The CDR3 region has the DNA TGTGCCACCAGTGATTTCTCGACTAGCGGATACAATGAGCAGTTCTTC.

The chain has TRBV7-2 and TRBJ1-2, with D possibly matching TRBD1 (5 bases). This CDR3 has 13 residues. V was cut by 3 bases and J by 6 bases, with 11 bases left in between. Germline V CDR1 and CDR2: SGHTA, FQGNSA. The chain's CDR3 is CASSFNRGDGYTF. CDR3 DNA: TGTGCCAGCAGCTTCAACAGAGGGGATGGCTACACCTTC.

This chain joins TRBV5-1 and TRBJ2-3, with TRBD2 matching 7 bases. The CDR3 runs 16 residues. Germline V CDR1 and CDR2: SGHRS, YFSETQ. The ends lost 0 bases at V and 0 bases at J; junction bases unmatched: 4. The CDR3: CASSLELAPSTDTQYF. The CDR3 DNA follows: TGCGCCAGCAGCTTGGAACTAGCGCCCAGCACAGATACGCAGTATTTT. Full variable domain (missing parts from reference TRBV5-1 and TRBJ2-3): KAGVTQTPRYLIKTRGQQVTLSCSPISGHRSVSWYQQTPGQGLQFLFEYFSETQRNKGNFPGRFSGRQFSNSRSEMNVSTLELGDSALYLCASSLELAPSTDTQYFGPGTRLTVL.

This chain uses TRBV4-2 with TRBJ1-5; D unresolved. Deletions cut 3 bases from V and 2 bases from J, with 11 bases between. Germline CDR1 reads LGHNA; CDR2 reads YNFKEQ. The CDR3 has 15 amino acids. CDR3 amino acids: CASSQSRQGNQPQHF. Written as DNA, the CDR3 is TGTGCCAGCAGCCAGTCGAGGCAGGGCAATCAGCCCCAGCATTTT.

This clone was recorded only once. The CDR3 sequence: CASSLQWGSYEQYF. Written as DNA, the CDR3 is TGTGCCAGCAGCTTACAGTGGGGCTCCTACGAGCAGTACTTC. The V call is TRBV7-2, the J call TRBJ2-7, with D uncertain. The V gene's germline CDR1 is SGHTA and CDR2 FQGNSA. Between the trimmed V and J ends, which lost 2 bases and 0 bases, there was a span of 8 bases. This CDR3 is 14 amino acids long.